Shown below are 15 T cell receptor beta chains from a single sample sequenced in a study of cytomegalovirus exposure and HLA in healthy donors. 13 Jbeta primers and 60 Vbeta primers were used for the PCR. Clones were sequenced by immunoSEQ multiplex PCR, and TCRdb holds only the in-frame ones, with some missing. The sample holds roughly 100,000 clones, roughly 83% seen once. What was sequenced was PBMCs. These receptors were taken from a man between 40 and 49 years old in good health and CMV-seronegative.

This rearrangement joins TRBV9 to TRBJ2-1; 11 bases align to TRBD2. CDR1 is SGDLS and CDR2 is YYNGEE in the germline V gene. With V trimmed by 4 bases and J by 4 bases, 4 bases remained unmatched. This CDR3 comprises 15 residues. CDR3: CASSPTSGGYNEQFF. The DNA for the CDR3 is TGTGCCAGCAGCCCAACTAGCGGGGGTTACAATGAGCAGTTCTTC. The full variable domain, in which reference TRBV9 and TRBJ2-1 provide the parts outside the CDR3, is DSGVTQTPKHLITATGQRVTLRCSPRSGDLSVYWYQQSLDQGLQFLIQYYNGEERAKGNILERFSAQQFPDLHSELNLSSLELGDSALYFCASSPTSGGYNEQFFGPGTRLTVL.

CDR3: CASSPSTAGELFF. The CDR3 bases are TGTGCCAGCAGCCCCTCAACGGCCGGGGAGCTGTTTTTT. The chain uses TRBV7-6 and TRBJ2-2; unclear D gene. The CDR3 spans 13 residues. The germline V gene encodes CDR1 SGHVS and CDR2 FNYEAQ. Deletions cut 5 bases from V and 6 bases from J, with 10 bases between.

The rearrangement uses TRBV5-4 and TRBJ2-3, with TRBD2 identical over 8 bases. Germline CDR1 reads SGHNT; CDR2 reads YYREEE (reference sequence). The CDR3 sequence is 16 residues long. J was trimmed by 3 bases and V by 4 bases; bases with no gene match: 10. The CDR3 here is CASSVGVRGVTDTQYF. The CDR3 region has the DNA TGTGCCAGCAGCGTCGGGGTGCGGGGGGTAACAGATACGCAGTATTTT.

The chain has TRBV7-2 and TRBJ2-7; the match to TRBD2 covers 13 bases. Looked up from germline, CDR1 is SGHTA and CDR2 is FQGNSA. With V trimmed by 5 bases and J by 2 bases, 3 bases remained unmatched. The CDR3 contains 15 residues. The CDR3 DNA follows: TGTGCCAGCAGCCTACTAGCGGGGGGGCCCTACGAGCAGTACTTC. This sequence encodes CASSLLAGGPYEQYF.

On this clone itself: The sample has other DNA sequences that encode this CDR3 too. The J gene is TRBJ1-2, the V gene TRBV30; 7 nucleotides align to TRBD1. The CDR3 covers 13 residues. V was clipped by 3 bases and J by 2 bases; unmatched bases: 3. Germline V gene lookup returns CDR1 GTSNPN and CDR2 SVGIG (reference sequence). In DNA form, the CDR3 reads TGTGCCTGGAGCCTACAGGGGAACTATGGCTACACCTTC. Protein product: CAWSLQGNYGYTF.

CDR3 DNA: TGTGCCAGCAGCCTCGTGGGGCAGGCCGAGGTGGGACTACAGTTCTTC. It codes for CASSLVGQAEVGLQFF. J is TRBJ2-1 and V is TRBV7-2; 7 bases agree with TRBD2. Losses at the gene ends were 5 bases for V and 13 bases for J; bases not matched to a gene: 20. This CDR3 has 16 amino acids. CDR1 SGHTA and CDR2 FQGNSA come from the germline V gene.

The V gene is TRBV5-1, the J gene TRBJ2-2; no reliable D call. Between the trimmed V and J ends, which lost 7 bases and 4 bases, there was a span of 14 bases. The CDR3 has 14 amino acids. Germline CDR1 SGHRS, CDR2 YFSETQ. The CDR3 here is CASRVNSGTGELFF. As DNA, the CDR3 is TGCGCCAGCCGTGTAAACAGTGGCACCGGGGAGCTGTTTTTT.

V usage is TRBV10-3 and J usage is TRBJ2-7, with no clear D. Germline V lookup: CDR1 ENHRY, CDR2 SYGVKD. V gave up 2 bases and J gave up 3 bases, with 5 bases separating them. This CDR3 spans 12 amino acids. The CDR3 reads CAISEAVYEQYF. The CDR3 DNA follows: TGTGCCATCAGTGAGGCGGTCTACGAGCAGTACTTC.

This rearrangement joins TRBV5-8 to TRBJ2-6; perhaps TRBD1 as D (5 bases). Germline values: CDR1 SGHTS, CDR2 YDEGEE. The CDR3 runs 15 residues. Trimming left V 10 bases short and J 0 bases short, with 14 bases between. CDR3 protein: CAGQQVPSGANVLTF. CDR3 sequence (DNA): TGTGCCGGACAACAGGTCCCCTCTGGGGCCAACGTCCTGACTTTC.

This clone was recorded a few times. The V call is TRBV10-3, the J call TRBJ1-3, with a possible D match to TRBD1 (6 bases). Trimming stripped 7 bases from V and 0 bases from J, with 10 bases between. The CDR3 length is 14 residues. Germline V gene sequence: CDR1 ENHRY, CDR2 SYGVKD. The CDR3 here is CAITQGLSGNTIYF. CDR3 sequence (DNA): TGTGCCATCACTCAGGGGCTCTCTGGAAACACCATATATTTT.

CDR3 residues: CASSPRGKGSNQPQHF. Here the CDR3 DNA reads TGTGCCAGTAGTCCACGCGGTAAGGGGTCAAATCAGCCCCAGCATTTT. V is TRBV19 and J is TRBJ1-5, with a possible D match to TRBD1 (5 bases). Trimming removed 5 bases at V and 4 bases at J, with 18 bases between. This CDR3 region has 16 residues. Germline-derived CDR1 and CDR2 are LNHDA and SQIVND (reference sequence).

The genes are TRBV29-1 and TRBJ1-3, with D perhaps TRBD1 (6 bases). Trimming took 7 bases from V and 1 from J, leaving 11 bases between them. CDR3 length: 13 residues. Germline lookup yields CDR1 SQVTM and CDR2 ANQGSEA. The CDR3 DNA reads as TGCAGCGCTAAACAGGGATCTGGAAACACCATATATTTT. This codes for CSAKQGSGNTIYF.

As to this clone: The junction and the germline gene differ at one end; a read error may be behind it. The chain uses TRBV7-3 and TRBJ2-3; 8 bases line up with TRBD2. The V gene's germline CDR1 is SGHTA and CDR2 FQGTGA. The CDR3 runs 14 residues. The CDR3 region has the DNA TGTGCCAGCAACTTAGCCGGGGGGGGAGATACGCAGTATTTT. It specifies CASNLAGGGDTQYF.

A single count supports this clone. The chain has TRBV7-9 and TRBJ2-5; 7 nucleotides match TRBD1. The germline CDR1 and CDR2 sequences are SEHNR and FQNEAQ (reference sequence). Losses at the gene ends were 5 bases for V and 4 bases for J; bases not matched to a gene: 4. The CDR3 is made up of 13 amino acids. The CDR3 DNA sequence: TGTGCCAGCAGCGCAGGGACAGTAGAGACCCAGTACTTC. Its protein is CASSAGTVETQYF.

The chain uses TRBV11-1 and TRBJ2-4; D possibly corresponds to TRBD1 (5 bases). The CDR3 length is 14 residues. The V end was cut by 5 bases, the J end by 9 bases, with 17 bases between. From germline, CDR1 is SGHAT and CDR2 FQDESV (reference sequence). Written as DNA, the CDR3 is TGTGCCAGCAGCGATGCTGACAGACCCAGCATTCAGTACTTC. As protein: CASSDADRPSIQYF. The full variable domain, with the rest looked up from reference TRBV11-1 and TRBJ2-4, is EAEVAQSPRYKITEKSQAVAFWCDPISGHATLYWYRQILGQGPELLVQFQDESVVDDSQLPKDRFSAERLKGVDSTLKIQPAELGDSAMYLCASSDADRPSIQYFGAGTRLSVL.